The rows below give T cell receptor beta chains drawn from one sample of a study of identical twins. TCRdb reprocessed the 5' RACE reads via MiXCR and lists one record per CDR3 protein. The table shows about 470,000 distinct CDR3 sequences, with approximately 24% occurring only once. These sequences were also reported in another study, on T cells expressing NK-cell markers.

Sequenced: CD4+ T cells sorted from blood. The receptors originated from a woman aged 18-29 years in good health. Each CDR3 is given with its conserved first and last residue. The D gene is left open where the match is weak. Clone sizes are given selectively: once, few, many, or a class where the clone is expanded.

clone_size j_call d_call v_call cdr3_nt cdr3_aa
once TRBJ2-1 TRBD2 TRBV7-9 TGTGCCAGCAGGGCGGGACTAGCGGAGGTCCATGAGCAGTTCTTC CASRAGLAEVHEQFF
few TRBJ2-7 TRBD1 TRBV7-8 TGTGCCAGCAGCTTCGGACAGGGCGCCAACTACGAGCAGTACTTC CASSFGQGANYEQYF
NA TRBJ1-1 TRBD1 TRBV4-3 TGCGCCAGCAGCCAAGTAGCACAGGGGGCTGAAGCTTTCTTT CASSQVAQGAEAFF
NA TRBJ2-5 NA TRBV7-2 TGTGCCAGCAGCCCAAATTGGGGCTACCAAGAGACCCAGTACTTC CASSPNWGYQETQYF
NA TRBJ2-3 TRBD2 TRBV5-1 TGCGCCAGCAGCTTTCTAGCGGGAGCAGCAGATACGCAGTATTTT CASSFLAGAADTQYF
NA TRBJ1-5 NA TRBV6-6 TGTGCCAGCAGTTCGCGCTACGATCAGCCCCAGCATTTT CASSSRYDQPQHF
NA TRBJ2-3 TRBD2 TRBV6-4 TGTGCCAGCAGTGAAGGGACTAGCGGGGGGACAGATACGCAGTATTTT CASSEGTSGGTDTQYF
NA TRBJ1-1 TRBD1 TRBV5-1 TGCGCCAGCAGCCCAGAGACAGGGATCGGAACTGAAGCTTTCTTT CASSPETGIGTEAFF
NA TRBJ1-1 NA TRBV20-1 TGCAGTGCTAGCCCGGAGCACACTGAAGCTTTCTTT CSASPEHTEAFF
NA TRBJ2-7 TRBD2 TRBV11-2 TGTGCCAGCAGCTTCCTGGGGCGACTAGCGGGAGCACCCTACGAGCAGTACTTC CASSFLGRLAGAPYEQYF
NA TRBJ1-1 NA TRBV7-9 TGTGCCAGCAGCTTATTATGGGGCACTGAAGCTTTCTTT CASSLLWGTEAFF
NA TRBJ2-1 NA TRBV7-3 TGTGCCAGCAGCTTAATTAGGGGAACAGAGCAGTTCTTC CASSLIRGTEQFF
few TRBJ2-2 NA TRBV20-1 TGCAGTGCTAGCGATCCGAGGGCCACCGGGGAGCTGTTTTTT CSASDPRATGELFF
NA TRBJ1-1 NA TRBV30 TGTGCCTGGAGTGTCTCTGGGTTAAGAGCTTTCTTT CAWSVSGLRAFF
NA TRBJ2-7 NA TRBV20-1 TGCAGTGCTAGATCAACGGACGGCTACGAGCAGTACTTC CSARSTDGYEQYF
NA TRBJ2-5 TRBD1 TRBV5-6 TGTGCCAGCAGCATCCGCCGGGACAGACCCACCTTC CASSIRRDRPTF
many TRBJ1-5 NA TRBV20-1 TGCAGTGCTAGATGGGGTGGGTCGAATCAGCCCCAGCATTTT CSARWGGSNQPQHF
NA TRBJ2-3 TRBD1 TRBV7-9 TGTGCCAGCAGCAAGGGACAGGGGTCCACAGATACGCAGTATTTT CASSKGQGSTDTQYF
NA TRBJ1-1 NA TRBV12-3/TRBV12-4 TGTGCCAGCAGTTTATTAGTGGGTGAAGCTTTCTTT CASSLLVGEAFF
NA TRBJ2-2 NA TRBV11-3 TGTGCCAGCATCTCTGCTTCAAGGGTCGGGGAGCTGTTTTTT CASISASRVGELFF